One TCR beta chain is described in this entry. The target antigen is unknown. The data originate from a study of hypomethylating agent response in myelodysplastic syndrome. Broader study findings: After treatment, novel clonotypes emerged more in responders, contracted ones more in non-responders. The cohort was small, with only around 10 patients analyzed. The MDS versus healthy comparison may be affected by non-age-matched controls.

Authors' analysis steps: About 1.8% of fewer than 200,000 clonotypes matched previously reported viral-epitope-specific VDJdb entries. The table came from immunoSEQ multiplex PCR; TCRdb's copy has only in-frame clones and leaves some out. Clone size and V and J calls were adopted from that table, with D and trimming inferred from the DNA. The sample gives several thousand clones, 85% to 90% of which show up once; under 20% is in the top ten. This receptor was taken from a human donor with myelodysplastic syndrome. This specimen consisted of bone marrow, obtained before or after starting hypomethylating agent treatment for myelodysplastic syndrome (not recorded which).

The DNA for the CDR3 is TGTGCCAGCAGCTTGTCGCCGAGCTCTGGAAACACCATATATTTT. It yields the protein CASSLSPSSGNTIYF. The genes are TRBV7-2 and TRBJ1-3, with no clear D. The CDR3 runs to 15 residues. Trimming removed 3 bases at V and 0 bases at J, with 9 bases between. The germline CDR1 and CDR2 sequences are SGHTA and FQGNSA. Based on the CDR3 plus reference TRBV7-2 and TRBJ1-3, the full variable domain is GAGVSQSPSNKVTEKGKDVELRCDPISGHTALYWYRQSLGQGLEFLIYFQGNSAPDKSGLPSDRFSAERTGGSVSTLTIQRTQQEDSAVYLCASSLSPSSGNTIYFGEGSWLTVV.